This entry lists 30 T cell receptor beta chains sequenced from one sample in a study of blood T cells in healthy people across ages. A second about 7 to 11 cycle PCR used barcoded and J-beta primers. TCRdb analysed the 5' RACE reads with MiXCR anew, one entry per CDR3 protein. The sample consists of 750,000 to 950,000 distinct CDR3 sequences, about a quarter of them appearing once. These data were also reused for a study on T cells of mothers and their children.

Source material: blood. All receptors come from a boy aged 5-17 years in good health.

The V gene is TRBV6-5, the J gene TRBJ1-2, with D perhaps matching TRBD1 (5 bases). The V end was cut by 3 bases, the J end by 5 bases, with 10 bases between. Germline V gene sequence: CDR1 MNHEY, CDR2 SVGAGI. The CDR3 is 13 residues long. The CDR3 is CASSYGRDYGYTF. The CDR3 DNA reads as TGTGCCAGCAGTTATGGCAGGGATTATGGCTACACCTTC.

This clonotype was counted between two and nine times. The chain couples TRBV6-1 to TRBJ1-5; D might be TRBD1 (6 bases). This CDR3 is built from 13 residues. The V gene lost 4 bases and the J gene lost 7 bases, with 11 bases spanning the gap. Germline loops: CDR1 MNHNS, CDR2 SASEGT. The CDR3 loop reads CASSAGAEQPQHF. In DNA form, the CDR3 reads TGTGCCAGCAGTGCAGGGGCGGAACAGCCCCAGCATTTT.

The CDR3 sequence is CASSPTAGLGGYTF. DNA of the CDR3: TGCGCCAGCAGTCCCACGGCAGGCCTTGGGGGCTACACCTTC. V is TRBV5-1 and J is TRBJ1-2; unclear D gene. Trimming cost V 5 bases and J 8 bases, with 19 bases left between them. CDR1 is SGHRS and CDR2 is YFSETQ in the germline V gene. The CDR3 runs 14 residues.

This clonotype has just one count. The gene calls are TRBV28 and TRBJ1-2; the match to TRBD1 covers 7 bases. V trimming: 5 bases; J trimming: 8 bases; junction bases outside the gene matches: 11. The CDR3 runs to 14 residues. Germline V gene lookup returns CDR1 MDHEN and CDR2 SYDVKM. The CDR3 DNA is TGTGCCAGCAGTCGAACTTACAGGGGTTCCGGCTACACCTTC. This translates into CASSRTYRGSGYTF.

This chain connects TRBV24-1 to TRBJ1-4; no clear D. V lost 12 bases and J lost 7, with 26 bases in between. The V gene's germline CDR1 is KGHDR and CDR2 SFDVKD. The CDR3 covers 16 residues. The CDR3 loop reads CAVSAGRGNWGEKLFF. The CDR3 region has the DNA TGTGCCGTCTCCGCCGGGAGAGGGAATTGGGGTGAAAAACTGTTTTTT.

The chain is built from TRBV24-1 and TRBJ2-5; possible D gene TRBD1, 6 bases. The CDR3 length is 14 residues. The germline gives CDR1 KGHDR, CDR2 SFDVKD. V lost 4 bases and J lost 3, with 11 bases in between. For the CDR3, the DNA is TGTGCCACCAGTGACGGTCGGACAGAAGAGACCCAGTACTTC. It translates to CATSDGRTEETQYF.

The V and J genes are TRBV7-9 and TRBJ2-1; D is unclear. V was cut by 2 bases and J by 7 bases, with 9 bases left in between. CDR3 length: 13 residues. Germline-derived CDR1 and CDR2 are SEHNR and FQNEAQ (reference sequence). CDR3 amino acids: CASSLSAPNEQFF. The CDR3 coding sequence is TGTGCCAGCAGCTTATCAGCGCCGAATGAGCAGTTCTTC.

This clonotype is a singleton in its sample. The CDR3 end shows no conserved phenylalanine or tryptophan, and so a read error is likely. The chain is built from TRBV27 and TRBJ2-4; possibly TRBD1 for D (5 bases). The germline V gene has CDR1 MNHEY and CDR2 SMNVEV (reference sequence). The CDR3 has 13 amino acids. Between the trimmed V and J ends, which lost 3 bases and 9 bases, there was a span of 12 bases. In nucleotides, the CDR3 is TGTGCCAGCAGTTTTCAGGGTCATGGCATTCAGTACCTC. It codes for CASSFQGHGIQYL.

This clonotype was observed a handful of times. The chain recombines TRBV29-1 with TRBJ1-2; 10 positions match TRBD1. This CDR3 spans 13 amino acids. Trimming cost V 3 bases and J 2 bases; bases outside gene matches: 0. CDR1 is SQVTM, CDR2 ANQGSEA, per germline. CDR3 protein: CSVEDRGNYGYTF. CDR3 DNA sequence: TGCAGCGTTGAGGACAGGGGGAACTATGGCTACACCTTC.

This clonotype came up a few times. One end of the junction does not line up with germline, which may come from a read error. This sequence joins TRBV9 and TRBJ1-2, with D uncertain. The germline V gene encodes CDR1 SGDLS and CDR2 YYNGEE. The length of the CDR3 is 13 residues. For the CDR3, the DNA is TGTGCCAGCAGTGACCTATCTAACTGTGGCTACACCTTC. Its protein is CASSDLSNCGYTF.

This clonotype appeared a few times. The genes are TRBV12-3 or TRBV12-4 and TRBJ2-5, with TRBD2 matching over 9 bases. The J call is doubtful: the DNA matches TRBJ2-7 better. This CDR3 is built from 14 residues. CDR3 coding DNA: TGTGCCAGCAGTTTTGGGCGGGGGGGCCGCGAGCAGTACTTC. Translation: CASSFGRGGREQYF.

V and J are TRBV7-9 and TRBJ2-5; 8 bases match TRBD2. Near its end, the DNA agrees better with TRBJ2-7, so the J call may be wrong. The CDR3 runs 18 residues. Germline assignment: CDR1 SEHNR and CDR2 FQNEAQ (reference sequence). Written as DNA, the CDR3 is TGTGCCAGCAGCTCCCGGGGGGGCCAAGCGCCCGAATCCTACGAGCAGTACTTC. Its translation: CASSSRGGQAPESYEQYF.

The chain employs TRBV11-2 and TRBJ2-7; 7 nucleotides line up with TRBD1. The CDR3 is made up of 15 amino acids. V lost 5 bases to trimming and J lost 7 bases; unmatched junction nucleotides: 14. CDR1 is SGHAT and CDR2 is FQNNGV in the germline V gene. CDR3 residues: CASSPNPGTEFEQYF. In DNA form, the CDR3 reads TGTGCCAGCAGCCCCAACCCCGGGACAGAGTTTGAGCAGTACTTC.

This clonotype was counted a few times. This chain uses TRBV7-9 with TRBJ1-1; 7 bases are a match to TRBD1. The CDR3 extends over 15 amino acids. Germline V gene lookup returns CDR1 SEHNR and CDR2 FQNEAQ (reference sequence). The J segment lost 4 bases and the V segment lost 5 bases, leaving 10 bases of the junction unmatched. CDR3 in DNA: TGTGCCAGCAGCAGACAGGGCGGGGTGGTCACTGAAGCTTTCTTT. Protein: CASSRQGGVVTEAFF.

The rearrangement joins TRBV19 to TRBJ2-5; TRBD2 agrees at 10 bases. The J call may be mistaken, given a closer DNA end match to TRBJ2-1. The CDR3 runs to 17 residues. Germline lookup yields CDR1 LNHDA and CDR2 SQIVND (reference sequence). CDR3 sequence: CASRLGAGGRLYNEQFF. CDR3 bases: TGTGCCAGCCGTCTCGGAGCGGGGGGGCGTCTGTACAATGAGCAGTTCTTC.

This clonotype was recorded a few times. CDR3 sequence (DNA): TGCAGTGCTAGTAAGGCTAGCGGGTCACACACCGGGGAGCTGTTTTTT. It specifies CSASKASGSHTGELFF. The chain couples TRBV20-1 to TRBJ2-2, with TRBD2 matching 8 bases. Trimming took 3 bases from V and 3 from J; bases not matched to a gene: 9. Germline V lookup: CDR1 DFQATT, CDR2 SNEGSKA (reference sequence). This CDR3 has 16 residues.

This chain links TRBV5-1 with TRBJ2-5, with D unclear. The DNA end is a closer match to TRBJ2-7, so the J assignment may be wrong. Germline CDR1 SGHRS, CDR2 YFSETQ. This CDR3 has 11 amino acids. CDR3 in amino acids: CASNLDGEQYF. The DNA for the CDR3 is TGCGCCAGCAACCTGGATGGCGAGCAGTACTTC.

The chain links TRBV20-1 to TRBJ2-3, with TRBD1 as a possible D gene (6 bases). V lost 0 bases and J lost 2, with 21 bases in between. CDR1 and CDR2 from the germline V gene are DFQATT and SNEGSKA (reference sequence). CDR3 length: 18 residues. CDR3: CSARDLHSGQQITDTQYF. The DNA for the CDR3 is TGCAGTGCTAGAGATTTGCATAGTGGACAGCAAATCACAGATACGCAGTATTTT.

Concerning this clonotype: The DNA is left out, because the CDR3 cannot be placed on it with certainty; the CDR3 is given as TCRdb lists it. The CDR3 here is CASILAGTPFF. The chain combines TRBV2 with TRBJ1-1; the D segment call TRBD1 is taken from the table without a DNA check. Germline-derived CDR1 and CDR2 are SNHLY and FYNNEI. A total of 11 residues make up the CDR3, ends included.

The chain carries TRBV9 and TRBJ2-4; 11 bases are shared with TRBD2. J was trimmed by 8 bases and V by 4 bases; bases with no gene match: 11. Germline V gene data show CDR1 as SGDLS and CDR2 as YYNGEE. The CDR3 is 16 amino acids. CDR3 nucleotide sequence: TGTGCCAGCAGCCCCACTAGCGGGGGTGCGAGGGACATTCAGTACTTC. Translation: CASSPTSGGARDIQYF. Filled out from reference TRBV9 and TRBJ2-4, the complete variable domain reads DSGVTQTPKHLITATGQRVTLRCSPRSGDLSVYWYQQSLDQGLQFLIQYYNGEERAKGNILERFSAQQFPDLHSELNLSSLELGDSALYFCASSPTSGGARDIQYFGAGTRLSVL.

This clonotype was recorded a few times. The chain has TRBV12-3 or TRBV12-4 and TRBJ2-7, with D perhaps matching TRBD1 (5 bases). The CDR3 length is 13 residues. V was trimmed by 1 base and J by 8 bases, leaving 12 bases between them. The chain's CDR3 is CASSLGAGSKQYF. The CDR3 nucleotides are TGTGCCAGCAGTTTAGGGGCAGGGTCGAAGCAGTACTTC.

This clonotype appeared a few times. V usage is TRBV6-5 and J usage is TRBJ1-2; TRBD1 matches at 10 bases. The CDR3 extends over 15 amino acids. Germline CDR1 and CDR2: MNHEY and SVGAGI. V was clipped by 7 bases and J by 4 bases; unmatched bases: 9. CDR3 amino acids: CASNIGTGAPYGYTF. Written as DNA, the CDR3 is TGTGCCAGCAATATCGGGACAGGGGCACCCTATGGCTACACCTTC.

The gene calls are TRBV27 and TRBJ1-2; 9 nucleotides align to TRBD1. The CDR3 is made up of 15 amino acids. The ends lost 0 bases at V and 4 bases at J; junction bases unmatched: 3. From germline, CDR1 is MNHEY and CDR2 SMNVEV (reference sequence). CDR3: CASSLSGQGSYGYTF. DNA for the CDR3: TGTGCCAGCAGTTTATCCGGACAGGGGAGCTATGGCTACACCTTC.

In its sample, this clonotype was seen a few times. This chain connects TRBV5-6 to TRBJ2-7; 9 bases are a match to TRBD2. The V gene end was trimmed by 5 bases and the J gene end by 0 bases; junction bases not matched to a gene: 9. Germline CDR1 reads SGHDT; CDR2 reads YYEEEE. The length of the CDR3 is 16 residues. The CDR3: CASRSYTSGFSYEQYF. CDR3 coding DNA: TGTGCCAGCAGATCCTACACTAGCGGGTTCTCCTACGAGCAGTACTTC.

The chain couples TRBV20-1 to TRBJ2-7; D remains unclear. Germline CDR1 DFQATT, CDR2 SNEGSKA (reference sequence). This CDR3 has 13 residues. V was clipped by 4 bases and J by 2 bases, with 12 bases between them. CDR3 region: CSATALGAYEQYF. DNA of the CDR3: TGCAGTGCTACCGCCCTTGGGGCCTACGAGCAGTACTTC.

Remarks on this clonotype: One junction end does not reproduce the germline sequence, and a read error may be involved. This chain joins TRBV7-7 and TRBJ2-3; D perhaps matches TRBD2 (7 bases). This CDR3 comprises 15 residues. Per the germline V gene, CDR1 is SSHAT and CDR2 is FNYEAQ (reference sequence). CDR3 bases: TGTGCTAGCAGCCAAGGGGGGGCCGGGGCAGATACGCAGTATTTT. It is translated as CASSQGGAGADTQYF.

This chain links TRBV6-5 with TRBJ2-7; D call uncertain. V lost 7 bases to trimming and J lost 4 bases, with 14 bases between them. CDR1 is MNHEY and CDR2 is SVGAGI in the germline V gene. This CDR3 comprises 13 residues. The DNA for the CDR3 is TGTGCCAGCACCCCTCGGTCAGGTTACGAGCAGTACTTC. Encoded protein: CASTPRSGYEQYF.

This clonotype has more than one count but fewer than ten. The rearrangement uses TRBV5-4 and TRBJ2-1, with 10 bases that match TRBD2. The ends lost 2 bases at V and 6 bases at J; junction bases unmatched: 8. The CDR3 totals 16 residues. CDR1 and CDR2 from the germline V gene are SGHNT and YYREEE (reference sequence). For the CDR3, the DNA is TGTGCCAGCAGCTTCCCTAGCGGGGGAAGGCCCAATGAGCAGTTCTTC. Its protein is CASSFPSGGRPNEQFF.

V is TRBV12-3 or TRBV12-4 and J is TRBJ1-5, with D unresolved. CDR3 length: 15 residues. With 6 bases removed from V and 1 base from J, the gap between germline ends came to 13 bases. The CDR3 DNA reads TGTGCCAGCAGCGATGACGGGGTCAGCAATCAGCCCCAGCATTTT. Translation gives CASSDDGVSNQPQHF.

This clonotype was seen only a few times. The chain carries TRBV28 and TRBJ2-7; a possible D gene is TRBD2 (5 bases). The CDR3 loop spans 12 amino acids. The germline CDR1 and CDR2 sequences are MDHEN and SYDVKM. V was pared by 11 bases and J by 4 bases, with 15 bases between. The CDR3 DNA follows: TGTGCCGCCCGGGATCCTCGTTACGAGCAGTACTTC. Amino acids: CAARDPRYEQYF.